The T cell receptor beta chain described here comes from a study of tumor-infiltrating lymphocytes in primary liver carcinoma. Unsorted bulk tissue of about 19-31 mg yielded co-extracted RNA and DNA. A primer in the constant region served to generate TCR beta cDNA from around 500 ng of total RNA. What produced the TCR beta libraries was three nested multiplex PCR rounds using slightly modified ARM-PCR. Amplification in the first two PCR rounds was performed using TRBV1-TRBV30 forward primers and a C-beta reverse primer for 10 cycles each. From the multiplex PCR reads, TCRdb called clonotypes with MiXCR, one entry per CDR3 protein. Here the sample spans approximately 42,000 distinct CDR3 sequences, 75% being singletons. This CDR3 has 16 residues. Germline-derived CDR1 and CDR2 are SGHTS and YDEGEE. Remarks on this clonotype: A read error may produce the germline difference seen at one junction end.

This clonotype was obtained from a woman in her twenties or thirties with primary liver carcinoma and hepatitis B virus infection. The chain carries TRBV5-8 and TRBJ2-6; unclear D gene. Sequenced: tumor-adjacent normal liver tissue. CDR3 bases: TGTGCCAGCACCATGACGAGCTTCTCTGTGGCCAGCGTCCTGACTTTC. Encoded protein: CASTMTSFSVASVLTF.